Shown below are 30 T cell receptor beta chains from a single sample sequenced in a study of glioma-infiltrating T cells. Using RNA template, CDR3s of TCR alpha and beta were amplified with iRepertoire arm-PCR. TCRdb re-analysed the multiplex PCR reads in MiXCR, keeping a single row per CDR3 protein. The data contain a few hundred thousand distinct CDR3 sequences, 41% of them singletons. Sequencing input: glioma tissue, nonneoplastic brain tissue, or PBMCs (not recorded which). These TCRs come from a human donor with low-grade glioma or glioblastoma, undergoing nonglioma brain surgery, or in good health (not recorded which).

Ten or more counts support this clonotype. V gene TRBV7-2 combines with J gene TRBJ2-7; no clear D. Trimming removed 1 base from V and 0 bases from J, with 4 bases in between. The germline V gene has CDR1 SGHTA and CDR2 FQGNSA. This CDR3 comprises 13 residues. The CDR3 reads CASSLDISYEQYF. The CDR3, as DNA: TGTGCCAGCAGCTTAGATATCTCCTACGAGCAGTACTTC.

In its sample, this clonotype was seen a few times. V is TRBV20-1 and J is TRBJ2-7, with TRBD1 identical over 10 bases. CDR1 and CDR2 (germline): DFQATT, SNEGSKA (reference sequence). This CDR3 is built from 12 residues. After removal of 6 bases from V and 4 bases from J, the junction contained 3 bases not matched to a gene. CDR3 region: CSAGTGVYEQYF. CDR3 nucleotides: TGCAGTGCCGGGACAGGGGTATACGAGCAGTACTTC.

The chain carries TRBV19 and TRBJ1-4; perhaps TRBD1 as D (5 bases). The CDR3 spans 14 residues. The V end was cut by 2 bases, the J end by 8 bases, with 12 bases between. CDR1 is LNHDA and CDR2 is SQIVND in the germline V gene (reference sequence). The CDR3 is CASSIPGRPEKLFF. DNA of the CDR3: TGTGCCAGTAGTATACCGGGACGTCCGGAAAAACTGTTTTTT.

The genes are TRBV7-2 and TRBJ2-1; 14 bases agree with TRBD2. CDR3 size: 16 residues. CDR1 is SGHTA, CDR2 FQGNSA, per germline. Unmatched junction bases numbered 2, after V lost 0 bases and J lost 7 bases. The DNA for the CDR3 is TGTGCCAGCAGCTTAGCCGGGACTAGCGGGAGTAATGAGCAGTTCTTC. This encodes CASSLAGTSGSNEQFF.

Only one count was recorded for this clonotype. A much larger clone sits a single nucleotide away, making a read error possible. The rearrangement links TRBV28 to TRBJ1-1, with a tentative D call TRBD1 (5 bases). This CDR3 is 12 amino acids long. Per germline, CDR1 MDHEN and CDR2 SYDVKM. CDR3 sequence (DNA): TGTGCCAGCCAGGGCCCCGGCACTAAAGCTTTCTTT. Translation: CASQGPGTKAFF.

This chain joins TRBV6-5 and TRBJ2-1, with 7 bases identical to TRBD1. CDR3 size: 14 residues. The germline V gene has CDR1 MNHEY and CDR2 SVGAGI. Trimming at V came to 6 bases and at J to 10 bases, leaving 12 bases not matched to a gene. The CDR3 DNA follows: TGTGCCAGCAGCTTATCGGGACAGTGGGTAGAGCAGTTCTTC. Amino acid sequence: CASSLSGQWVEQFF.

As to this clonotype: This may stem from a read error, because a much larger clone lies one nucleotide away. It is likely a read error, because the conserved phenylalanine at the end of the CDR3 is missing. V and J are TRBV28 and TRBJ2-1; a weak D match, TRBD2 (6 bases). CDR3 length equals 13 residues. Germline CDR1 reads MDHEN; CDR2 reads SYDVKM. Trimming pared 3 bases from V and 7 bases from J, leaving 10 bases between. CDR3 residues: CASSLTSGNEQFL. The CDR3 DNA reads TGTGCCAGCAGTTTGACTAGTGGTAATGAGCAGTTCCTC.

This sequence joins TRBV24-1 and TRBJ2-1; TRBD1 matches at 10 bases. V shed 4 bases, J shed 5 bases, and the junction held 7 bases outside the gene matches. The CDR3 has 16 residues. Germline CDR1 is KGHDR and CDR2 is SFDVKD. As DNA, the CDR3 is TGTGCCACCAGTGAACTGGGACAGGGGTTGGACAATGAGCAGTTCTTC. This sequence encodes CATSELGQGLDNEQFF.

Points on this clonotype: Given a much more abundant clone one base away, this may be a read error. The conserved phenylalanine or tryptophan is not found at the CDR3 terminus, so this likely reflects a read error. The chain uses TRBV27 and TRBJ2-1, with D unclear. V lost 8 bases to trimming and J lost 5 bases, with 16 bases between them. The CDR3 is 14 amino acids. From germline, CDR1 is MNHEY and CDR2 SMNVEV (reference sequence). This CDR3 reads CASAEIGENNEQFL. The CDR3 region has the DNA TGTGCCAGCGCAGAGATAGGAGAGAACAATGAGCAGTTCCTC.

The V call is TRBV29-1, the J call TRBJ1-1; perhaps TRBD1 as D (6 bases). V was shortened by 6 bases and J by 1 base, with 12 bases between the two germline ends. Germline CDR1 SQVTM, CDR2 ANQGSEA. The CDR3 length is 13 residues. The CDR3 loop reads CSVRTDRNTEAFF. CDR3 bases: TGCAGCGTGCGGACAGATCGGAACACTGAAGCTTTCTTT.

For this clonotype: One base away lies a much larger clone, so this may be a sequencing read error. The chain uses TRBV27 and TRBJ2-7; TRBD2 agrees at 8 bases. The CDR3 is made up of 14 amino acids. Per germline, CDR1 MNHEY and CDR2 SMNVEV (reference sequence). The CDR3 protein is CASSRTSKNYELYF. Here the CDR3 DNA reads TGTGCCAGCAGCCGGACTAGCAAGAATTACGAGCTGTACTTC.

For this clonotype: A read error may be the cause here, since a much bigger clone is one base away. The CDR3, as DNA: TGTGCCAGCAGTCTCTCAGACAGGGGTGATTCACCCCTCAACTTT. Its translation is CASSLSDRGDSPLNF. The chain has TRBV27 and TRBJ1-6; TRBD1 agrees at 8 bases. The germline V gene encodes CDR1 MNHEY and CDR2 SMNVEV (reference sequence). The CDR3 has 15 residues.

This clonotype was detected a few times. The chain joins TRBV12-3 or TRBV12-4 to TRBJ1-1; 9 bases are a match to TRBD1. This CDR3 has 14 residues. The V segment lost 5 bases and the J segment 5 bases; nucleotides outside the gene matches: 6. The CDR3 DNA reads TGTGCCAGCAGTGATACAGGGGGCTGGACTGAAGCTTTCTTT. Its protein product is CASSDTGGWTEAFF.

The chain carries TRBV12-3 or TRBV12-4 and TRBJ1-2, with 8 bases lining up with TRBD1. Trimming removed 6 bases from V and 4 bases from J; junction bases left unmatched: 7. This CDR3 has 14 amino acids. The CDR3 sequence is CASSQGAHGYGYTF. The CDR3 DNA follows: TGTGCCAGCAGCCAGGGGGCGCACGGCTATGGCTACACCTTC.

A remark on this clonotype: This may come from a read error, since a much larger clone is one base off. J is TRBJ2-3 and V is TRBV20-1, with TRBD2 matching 14 bases. The CDR3 covers 15 residues. After removal of 6 bases from V and 4 bases from J, the junction contained 6 bases not matched to a gene. Germline V lookup: CDR1 DFQATT, CDR2 SNEGSKA (reference sequence). The CDR3 is CSAQGLAGVSDTQYF. The CDR3 DNA is TGCAGTGCCCAGGGACTAGCGGGAGTATCAGATACGCAGTATTTT.

Concerning this clonotype itself: This may arise from a read error, as a much more abundant clone is one base away. CDR3 nucleotide sequence: TGTGCCAGCACCACCGCCCGGGGAGGGACGAATGAGCAGTTCTTC. Its translation is CASTTARGGTNEQFF. The chain has TRBV28 and TRBJ2-1; 7 nucleotides align to TRBD2. Germline loops: CDR1 MDHEN, CDR2 SYDVKM. V shed 7 bases and J 7 bases; nucleotides not matched to a gene: 13. This CDR3 comprises 15 residues.

CDR3 nucleotides: TGTGCCAGCAGTTTATCCTACCACAGAGACCCCCCCTACGAGCAGTACTTC. Its protein is CASSLSYHRDPPYEQYF. The chain carries TRBV28 and TRBJ2-7; unclear D gene. The CDR3 contains 17 residues. Germline V gene lookup returns CDR1 MDHEN and CDR2 SYDVKM. Trimming cost V 1 base and J 2 bases, with 18 bases left between them.

This rearrangement joins TRBV5-1 to TRBJ1-4; possibly TRBD1 for D (6 bases). V shed 3 bases and J shed 7 bases, with 13 bases lying between them. Germline V gene sequence: CDR1 SGHRS, CDR2 YFSETQ. The CDR3 is made up of 14 amino acids. The CDR3 region is CASSSTGTGEKLFF. The CDR3 region has the DNA TGCGCCAGCAGCTCTACAGGGACGGGTGAAAAACTGTTTTTT.

The table lists this clonotype with many counts. The V call is TRBV20-1, the J call TRBJ1-1; D is uncertain. CDR3 length: 8 amino acids. Germline V gives CDR1 DFQATT, CDR2 SNEGSKA (reference sequence). CDR3 amino acids: CPSTEAFF. The CDR3 DNA reads TGCCCGAGCACTGAAGCTTTCTTT.

This clonotype has only a few counts. V usage is TRBV6-2 or TRBV6-3 and J usage is TRBJ2-1; no clear D. Trimming cost V 4 bases and J 7 bases, with 20 bases left between them. This CDR3 has 16 residues. From germline, CDR1 is MNHEY and CDR2 SVGEGT. CDR3 region: CASSSAGPPHGNEQFF. Written as DNA, the CDR3 is TGTGCCAGCAGTTCCGCCGGGCCCCCACACGGGAATGAGCAGTTCTTC.

This clonotype was observed many times. The chain links TRBV20-1 to TRBJ2-1, with D perhaps assigned TRBD1 or TRBD2 (6 bases each). V was pared by 4 bases and J by 2 bases, with 12 bases between. This CDR3 spans 14 amino acids. The germline V gene encodes CDR1 DFQATT and CDR2 SNEGSKA (reference sequence). CDR3 sequence (DNA): TGCAGTGCTAAGTCGGGGGCCCCCTACAATGAGCAGTTCTTC. It codes for CSAKSGAPYNEQFF.

This rearrangement joins TRBV7-2 to TRBJ1-6; D is uncertain. The CDR3 extends over 16 amino acids. V shed 2 bases and J shed 7 bases, with 15 bases lying between them. Germline loops: CDR1 SGHTA, CDR2 FQGNSA. The CDR3 spells CASSLWTAATNSPLHF. In nucleotides, the CDR3 is TGTGCCAGCAGCTTATGGACGGCGGCAACCAATTCACCCCTCCACTTT.

The sample holds one count of this clonotype. This may come from a read error, since a much larger clone is one base off. Because the CDR3 is missing its conserved closing phenylalanine or tryptophan, this is likely a read error. V usage is TRBV28 and J usage is TRBJ1-2; 7 bases align to TRBD1. CDR1 is MDHEN, CDR2 SYDVKM, per germline. Unmatched junction bases numbered 3, after V lost 4 bases and J lost 4 bases. This CDR3 is 13 amino acids long. CDR3 nucleotide sequence: TGTGCCAGCAGTTGGGGACAGTTCTATGGCTACACCGTC. Amino acids: CASSWGQFYGYTV.

The rearrangement uses TRBV3-1 and TRBJ2-7, with 8 bases fitting TRBD2. V shed 8 bases, J shed 3 bases, and the junction held 9 bases outside the gene matches. CDR1 is LGHDT, CDR2 YNNKEL, per germline (reference sequence). The CDR3 extends over 14 amino acids. CDR3 sequence reads: CASRSGLGVYEQYF. CDR3 in DNA: TGTGCCAGCCGATCGGGACTAGGGGTCTACGAGCAGTACTTC.

The J gene is TRBJ1-1, the V gene TRBV20-1; no reliable D call. The CDR3 consists of 15 residues. CDR1 DFQATT and CDR2 SNEGSKA come from the germline V gene (reference sequence). Between the trimmed V and J ends, which lost 1 base and 1 base, there was a span of 13 bases. The DNA of the CDR3 is TGCAGTGCTAGAGGGAGGACCGGGGAGAACACTGAAGCTTTCTTT. Amino acid sequence: CSARGRTGENTEAFF.

The rearrangement uses TRBV7-2 and TRBJ2-4; D remains unclear. The CDR3 spans 17 residues. The germline gives CDR1 SGHTA, CDR2 FQGNSA. V lost 2 bases and J lost 0, with 14 bases in between. The CDR3 coding sequence is TGTGCCAGCAGCTTATTTCTGGACCGTATAGCCAAAAACATTCAGTACTTC. It encodes CASSLFLDRIAKNIQYF.

This clonotype was picked up many times. V and J are TRBV27 and TRBJ2-7, with a tentative D call TRBD2 (5 bases). The CDR3 loop spans 15 amino acids. CDR1 is MNHEY, CDR2 SMNVEV, per germline (reference sequence). V was clipped by 5 bases and J by 4 bases, with 18 bases between them. In DNA form, the CDR3 reads TGTGCCAGCAGTCTTCGGGGTCTAGTTGATTACGAGCAGTACTTC. It translates to CASSLRGLVDYEQYF.

Worth noting for this clonotype: This may come from a read error, since a much larger clone is one base off. The chain joins TRBV4-2 to TRBJ2-3; TRBD1 matches at 7 bases. The germline gives CDR1 LGHNA, CDR2 YNFKEQ. This CDR3 region has 13 residues. CDR3 nucleotide sequence: TGTGCCAGCAGCCCGGGACGGACAGGTACGCAGTATTTT. Its protein is CASSPGRTGTQYF.

This clonotype was detected ten times or more. The chain uses TRBV20-1 and TRBJ2-1; TRBD2 matches 8 bases. CDR1 and CDR2 (germline): DFQATT, SNEGSKA (reference sequence). The CDR3 is made up of 14 amino acids. Unmatched junction bases numbered 7, after V lost 5 bases and J lost 4 bases. CDR3 nucleotides: TGCAGTGCTTTATCCGGGAGGGATTACAATGAGCAGTTCTTC. This codes for CSALSGRDYNEQFF.

A remark on this clonotype: A much larger clone is a single base away; this may be a read error. The chain recombines TRBV2 with TRBJ2-7, with 11 bases fitting TRBD2. This CDR3 has 15 amino acids. Germline CDR1 reads SNHLY; CDR2 reads FYNNEI. After removal of 5 bases from V and 8 bases from J, the junction contained 11 bases not matched to a gene. The CDR3 is CASSFVLAGVYKQYF. CDR3 in DNA: TGTGCCAGCAGTTTCGTACTAGCGGGAGTATACAAGCAGTACTTC.